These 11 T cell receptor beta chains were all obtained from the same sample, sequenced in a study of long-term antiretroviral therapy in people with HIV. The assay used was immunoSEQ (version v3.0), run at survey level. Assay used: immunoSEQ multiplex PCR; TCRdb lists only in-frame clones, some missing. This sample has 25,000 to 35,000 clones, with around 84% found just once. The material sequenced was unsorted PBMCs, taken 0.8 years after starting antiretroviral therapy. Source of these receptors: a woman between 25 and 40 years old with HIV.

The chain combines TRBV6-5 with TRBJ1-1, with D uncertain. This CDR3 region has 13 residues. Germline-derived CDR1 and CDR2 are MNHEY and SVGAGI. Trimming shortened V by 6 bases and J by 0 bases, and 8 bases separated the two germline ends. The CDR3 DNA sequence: TGTGCCAGCAGGCGCTTGGTGAACACTGAAGCTTTCTTT. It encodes CASRRLVNTEAFF.

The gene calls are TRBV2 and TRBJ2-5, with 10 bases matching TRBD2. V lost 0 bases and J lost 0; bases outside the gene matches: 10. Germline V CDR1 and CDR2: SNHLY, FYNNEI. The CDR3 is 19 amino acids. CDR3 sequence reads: CASSEALQTSGTYQETQYF. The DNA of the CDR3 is TGTGCCAGCAGTGAAGCGCTTCAAACTAGCGGGACGTACCAAGAGACCCAGTACTTC.

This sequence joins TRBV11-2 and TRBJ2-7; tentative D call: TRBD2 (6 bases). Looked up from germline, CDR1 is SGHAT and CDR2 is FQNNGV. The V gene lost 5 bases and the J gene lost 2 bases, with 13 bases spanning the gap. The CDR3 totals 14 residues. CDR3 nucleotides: TGTGCCAGCAGCCTGGACTACAAGACCTACGAGCAGTACGTC. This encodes CASSLDYKTYEQYV.

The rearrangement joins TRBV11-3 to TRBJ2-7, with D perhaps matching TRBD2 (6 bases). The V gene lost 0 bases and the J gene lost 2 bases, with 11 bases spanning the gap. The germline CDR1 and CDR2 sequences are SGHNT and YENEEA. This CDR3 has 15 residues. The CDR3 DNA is TGTGCCAGCAGCTTAGAATTCGGGACTGCCTACGAGCAGTACTTC. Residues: CASSLEFGTAYEQYF.

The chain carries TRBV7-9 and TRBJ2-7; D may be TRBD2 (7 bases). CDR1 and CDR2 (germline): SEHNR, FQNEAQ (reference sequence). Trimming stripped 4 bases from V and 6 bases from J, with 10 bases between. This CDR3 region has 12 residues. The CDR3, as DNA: TGTGCCAGCAGCTGGGGGGGCGGCGAGCAGTACGTC. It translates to CASSWGGGEQYV.

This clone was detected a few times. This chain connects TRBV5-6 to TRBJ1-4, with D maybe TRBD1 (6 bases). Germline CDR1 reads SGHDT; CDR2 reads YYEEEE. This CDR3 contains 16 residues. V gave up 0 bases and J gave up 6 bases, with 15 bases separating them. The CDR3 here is CASSLATQGRDEKLFF. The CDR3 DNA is TGTGCCAGCAGCTTGGCCACACAGGGACGGGATGAAAAACTGTTTTTT.

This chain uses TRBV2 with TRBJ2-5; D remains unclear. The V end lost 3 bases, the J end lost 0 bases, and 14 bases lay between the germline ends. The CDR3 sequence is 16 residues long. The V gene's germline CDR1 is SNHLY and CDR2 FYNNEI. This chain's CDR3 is CASSDSSLGNQETQYF. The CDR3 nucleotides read TGTGCCAGCAGTGACTCCTCCCTAGGGAACCAAGAGACCCAGTACTTC. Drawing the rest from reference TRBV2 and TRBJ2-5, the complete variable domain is EPEVTQTPSHQVTQMGQEVILRCVPISNHLYFYWYRQILGQKVEFLVSFYNNEISEKSEIFDDQFSVERPDGSNFTLKIRSTKLEDSAMYFCASSDSSLGNQETQYFGPGTRLLVL.

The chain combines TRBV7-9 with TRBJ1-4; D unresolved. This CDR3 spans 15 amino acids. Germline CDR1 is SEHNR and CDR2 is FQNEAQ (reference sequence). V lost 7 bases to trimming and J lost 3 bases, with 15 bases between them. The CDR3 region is CASTLGLVPNEKLFF. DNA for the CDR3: TGTGCCAGCACTTTGGGCCTTGTCCCTAATGAAAAACTGTTTTTT.

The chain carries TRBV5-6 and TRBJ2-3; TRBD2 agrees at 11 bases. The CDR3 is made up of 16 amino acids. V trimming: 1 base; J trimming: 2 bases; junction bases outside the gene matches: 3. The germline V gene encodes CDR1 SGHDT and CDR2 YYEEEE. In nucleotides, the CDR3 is TGTGCCAGCAGCTTGTTGACTAGCGGGGACACAGATACGCAGTATTTT. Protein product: CASSLLTSGDTDTQYF. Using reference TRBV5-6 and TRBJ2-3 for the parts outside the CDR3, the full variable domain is DAGVTQSPTHLIKTRGQQVTLRCSPKSGHDTVSWYQQALGQGPQFIFQYYEEEERQRGNFPDRFSGHQFPNYSSELNVNALLLGDSALYLCASSLLTSGDTDTQYFGPGTRLTVL.

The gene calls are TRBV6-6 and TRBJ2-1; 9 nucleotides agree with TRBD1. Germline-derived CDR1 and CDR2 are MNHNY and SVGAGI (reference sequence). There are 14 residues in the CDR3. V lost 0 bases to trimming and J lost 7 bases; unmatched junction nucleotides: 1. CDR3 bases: TGTGCCAGCAGTTACTCAGACAGGGGGAATGAGCAGTTCTTC. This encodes CASSYSDRGNEQFF.

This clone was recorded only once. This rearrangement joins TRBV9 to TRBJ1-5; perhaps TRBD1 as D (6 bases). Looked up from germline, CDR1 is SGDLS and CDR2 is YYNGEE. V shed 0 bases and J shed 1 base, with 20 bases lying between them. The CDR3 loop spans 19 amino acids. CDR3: CASSVVAVVYRASNQPQHF. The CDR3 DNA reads TGTGCCAGCAGCGTAGTAGCGGTCGTGTACAGGGCGAGCAATCAGCCCCAGCATTTT.